The sequence of this T cell receptor beta chain was determined in a study of response to subunit inactivated influenza vaccine. General study findings and limits: The authors suggested that few new T cells are recruited per seasonal influenza vaccination.

This clonotype was picked up a small number of times. Its antigen remains unidentified. A single record per CDR3 protein comes from TCRdb applying MiXCR to the RT-PCR reads. Of about 500,000 distinct CDR3 sequences listed, about 17% are singletons. Germline values: CDR1 DFQATT, CDR2 SNEGSKA (reference sequence). CDR3 size: 14 residues. J gave up 2 bases and V 3 bases, and 3 bases lay outside the gene matches. The TCR originated in a man between 45 and 75 years old who received an inactivated influenza vaccine. This specimen consisted of CD4+ T cells sorted from PBMCs, obtained 23 months after vaccination. The rearrangement joins TRBV20-1 to TRBJ2-5; 10 nucleotides align to TRBD2. The CDR3 sequence: CSASMGLAQETQYF. CDR3 coding DNA: TGCAGTGCTAGTATGGGACTAGCGCAAGAGACCCAGTACTTC.